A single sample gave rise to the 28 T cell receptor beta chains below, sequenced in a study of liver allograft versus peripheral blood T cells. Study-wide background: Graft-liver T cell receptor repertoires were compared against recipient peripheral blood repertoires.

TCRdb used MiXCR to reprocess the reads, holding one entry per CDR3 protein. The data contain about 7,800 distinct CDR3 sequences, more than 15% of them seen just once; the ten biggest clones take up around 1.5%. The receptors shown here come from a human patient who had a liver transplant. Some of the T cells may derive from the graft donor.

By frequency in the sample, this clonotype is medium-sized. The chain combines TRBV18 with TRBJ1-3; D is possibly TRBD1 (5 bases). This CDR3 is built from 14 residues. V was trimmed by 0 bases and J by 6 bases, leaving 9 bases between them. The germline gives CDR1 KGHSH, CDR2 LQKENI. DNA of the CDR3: TGTGCCAGCTCACCACCGACAGTCCTAAACACCATATATTTT. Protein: CASSPPTVLNTIYF.

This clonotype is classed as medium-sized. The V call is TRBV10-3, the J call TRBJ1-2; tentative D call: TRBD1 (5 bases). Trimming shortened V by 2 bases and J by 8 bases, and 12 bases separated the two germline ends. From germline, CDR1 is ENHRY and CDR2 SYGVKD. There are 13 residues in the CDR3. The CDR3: CAISETQGNGYTF. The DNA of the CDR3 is TGTGCCATCAGTGAGACCCAGGGAAACGGCTACACCTTC.

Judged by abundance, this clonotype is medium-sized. The CDR3 DNA is TGTGCCAGCAGTTACTCCCCAGGGGAAGTGAACACCATATATTTT. This encodes CASSYSPGEVNTIYF. The V and J genes are TRBV6-6 and TRBJ1-3; TRBD1 might be the D (6 bases). The CDR3 is 15 amino acids. V lost 0 bases to trimming and J lost 7 bases, with 13 bases between them. The germline CDR1 and CDR2 sequences are MNHNY and SVGAGI (reference sequence).

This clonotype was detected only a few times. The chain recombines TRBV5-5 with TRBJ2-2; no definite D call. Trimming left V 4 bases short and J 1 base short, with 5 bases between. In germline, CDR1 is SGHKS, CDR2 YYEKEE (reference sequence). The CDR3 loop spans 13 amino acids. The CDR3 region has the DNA TGTGCCAGCAGCCTTGGGAACACCGGGGAGCTGTTTTTT. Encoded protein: CASSLGNTGELFF.

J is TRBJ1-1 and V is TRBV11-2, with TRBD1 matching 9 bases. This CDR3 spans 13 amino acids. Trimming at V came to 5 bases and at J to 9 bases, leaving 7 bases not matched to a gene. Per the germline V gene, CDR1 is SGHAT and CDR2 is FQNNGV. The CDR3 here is CASSHRDREKAFF. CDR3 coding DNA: TGTGCCAGCAGCCACCGGGACAGGGAAAAAGCTTTCTTT.

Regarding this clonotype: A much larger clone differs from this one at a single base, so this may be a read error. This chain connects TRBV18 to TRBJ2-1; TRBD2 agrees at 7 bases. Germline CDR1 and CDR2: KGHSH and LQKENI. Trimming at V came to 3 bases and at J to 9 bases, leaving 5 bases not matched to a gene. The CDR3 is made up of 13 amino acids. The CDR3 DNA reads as TGTGCCAGCTCACCTTCTGGGGGGGGTGAGCAGTTCTTC. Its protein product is CASSPSGGGEQFF.

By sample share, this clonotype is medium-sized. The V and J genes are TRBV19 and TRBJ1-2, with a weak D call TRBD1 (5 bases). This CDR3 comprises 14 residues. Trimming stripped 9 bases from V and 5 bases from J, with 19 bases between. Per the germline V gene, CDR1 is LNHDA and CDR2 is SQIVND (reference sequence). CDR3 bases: TGTGCCAGCCGAACGAGGGGAGGGGAATATGGCTACACCTTC. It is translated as CASRTRGGEYGYTF.

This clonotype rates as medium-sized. The CDR3 nucleotides read TGTGCCAGCAGGTATGGACAGGCCGGTAGTGAAGCTTTCTTT. Its protein is CASRYGQAGSEAFF. The rearrangement links TRBV12-3 or TRBV12-4 to TRBJ1-1; 7 bases fit TRBD1. V lost 6 bases to trimming and J lost 7 bases; unmatched junction nucleotides: 11. This CDR3 comprises 14 residues.

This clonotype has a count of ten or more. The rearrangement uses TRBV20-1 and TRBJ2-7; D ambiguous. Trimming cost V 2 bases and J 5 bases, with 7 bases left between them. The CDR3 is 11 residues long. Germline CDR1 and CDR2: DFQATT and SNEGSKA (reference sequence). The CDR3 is CSARWTNEQYF. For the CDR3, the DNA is TGCAGTGCTAGATGGACCAACGAGCAGTACTTC.

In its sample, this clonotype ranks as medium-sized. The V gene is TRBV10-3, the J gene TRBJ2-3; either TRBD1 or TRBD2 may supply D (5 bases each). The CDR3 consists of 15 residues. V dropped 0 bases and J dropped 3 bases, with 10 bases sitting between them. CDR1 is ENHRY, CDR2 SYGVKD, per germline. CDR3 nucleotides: TGTGCCATCAGTGAGTCGAGGGGAGAGACAGATACGCAGTATTTT. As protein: CAISESRGETDTQYF.

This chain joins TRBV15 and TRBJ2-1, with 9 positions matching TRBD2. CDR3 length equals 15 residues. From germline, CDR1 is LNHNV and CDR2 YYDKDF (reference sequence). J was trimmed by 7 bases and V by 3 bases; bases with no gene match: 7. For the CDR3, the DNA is TGTGCCACCAGCAGTAGCGGGGGCTCATTTAATGAGCAGTTCTTC. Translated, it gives CATSSSGGSFNEQFF.

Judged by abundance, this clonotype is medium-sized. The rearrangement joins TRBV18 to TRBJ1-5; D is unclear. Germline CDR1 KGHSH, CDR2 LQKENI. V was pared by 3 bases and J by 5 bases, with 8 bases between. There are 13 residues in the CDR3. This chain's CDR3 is CASSPGVDQPQHF. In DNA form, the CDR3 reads TGTGCCAGCTCACCCGGGGTCGATCAGCCCCAGCATTTT.

CDR3 region: CSAGSLRPTSYEQYF. The CDR3 region has the DNA TGCAGTGCTGGCTCTTTAAGGCCCACATCCTACGAGCAGTACTTC. V usage is TRBV20-1 and J usage is TRBJ2-7; D not resolved. The CDR3 loop spans 15 amino acids. V dropped 5 bases and J dropped 1 base, with 18 bases sitting between them. CDR1 is DFQATT and CDR2 is SNEGSKA in the germline V gene (reference sequence).

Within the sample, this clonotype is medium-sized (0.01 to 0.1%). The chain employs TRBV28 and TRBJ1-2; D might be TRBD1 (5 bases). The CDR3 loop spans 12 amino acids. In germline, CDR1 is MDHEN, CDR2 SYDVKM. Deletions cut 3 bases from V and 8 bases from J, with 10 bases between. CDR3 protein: CASSLVGEGYTF. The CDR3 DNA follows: TGTGCCAGCAGTTTGGTGGGGGAGGGCTACACCTTC.

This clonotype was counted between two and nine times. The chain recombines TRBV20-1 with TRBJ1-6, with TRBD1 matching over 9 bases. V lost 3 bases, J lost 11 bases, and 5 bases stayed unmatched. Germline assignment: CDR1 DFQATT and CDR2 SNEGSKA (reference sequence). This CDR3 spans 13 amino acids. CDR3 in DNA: TGCAGTGCTAGGGGACAGGGTAGTACACCCCTCCACTTT. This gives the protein CSARGQGSTPLHF.

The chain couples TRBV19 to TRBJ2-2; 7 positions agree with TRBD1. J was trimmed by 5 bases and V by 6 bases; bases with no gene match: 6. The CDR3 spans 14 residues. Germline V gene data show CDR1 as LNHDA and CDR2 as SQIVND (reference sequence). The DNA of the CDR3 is TGTGCCAGTAGCTCCACAGGGGTTACCGGGGAGCTGTTTTTT. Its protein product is CASSSTGVTGELFF.

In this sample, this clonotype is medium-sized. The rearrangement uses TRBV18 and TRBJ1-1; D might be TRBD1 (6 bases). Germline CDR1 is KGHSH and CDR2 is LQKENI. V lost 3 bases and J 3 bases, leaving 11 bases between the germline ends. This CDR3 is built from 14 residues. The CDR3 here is CASSPTGSDTEAFF. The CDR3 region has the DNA TGTGCCAGCTCACCGACAGGCAGCGACACTGAAGCTTTCTTT.

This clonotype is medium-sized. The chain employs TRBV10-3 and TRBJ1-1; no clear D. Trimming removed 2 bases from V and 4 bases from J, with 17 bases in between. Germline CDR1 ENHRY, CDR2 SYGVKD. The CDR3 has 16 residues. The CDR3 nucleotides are TGTGCCATCAGTGAGCATCAAGCAACAGCTGGCACTGAAGCTTTCTTT. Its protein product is CAISEHQATAGTEAFF.

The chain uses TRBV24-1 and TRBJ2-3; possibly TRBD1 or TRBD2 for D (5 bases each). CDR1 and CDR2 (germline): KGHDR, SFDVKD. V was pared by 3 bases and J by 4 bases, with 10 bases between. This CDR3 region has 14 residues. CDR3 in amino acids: CATSDPRGADTQYF. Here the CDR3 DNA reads TGTGCCACCAGTGATCCCCGAGGGGCAGATACGCAGTATTTT.

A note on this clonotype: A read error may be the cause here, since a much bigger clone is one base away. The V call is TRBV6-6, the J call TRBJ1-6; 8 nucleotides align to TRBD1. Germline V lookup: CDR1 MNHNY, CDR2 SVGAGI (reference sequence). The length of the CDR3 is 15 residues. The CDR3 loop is CASRGKDRDNSPHHF. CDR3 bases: TGTGCCAGCAGAGGAAAGGACAGGGATAATTCACCCCACCACTTT.

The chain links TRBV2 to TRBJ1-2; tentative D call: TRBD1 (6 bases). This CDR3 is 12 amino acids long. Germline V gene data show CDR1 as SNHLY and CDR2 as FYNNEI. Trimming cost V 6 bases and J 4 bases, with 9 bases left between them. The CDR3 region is CASSSDSYGYTF. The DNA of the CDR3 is TGTGCCAGCAGCTCGGACAGCTATGGCTACACCTTC.

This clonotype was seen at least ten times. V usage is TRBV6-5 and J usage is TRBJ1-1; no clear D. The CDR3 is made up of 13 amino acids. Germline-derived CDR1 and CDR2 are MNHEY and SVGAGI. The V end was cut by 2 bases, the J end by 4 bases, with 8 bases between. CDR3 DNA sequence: TGTGCCAGCAGTTACAAGGACCTCACTGAAGCTTTCTTT. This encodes CASSYKDLTEAFF.

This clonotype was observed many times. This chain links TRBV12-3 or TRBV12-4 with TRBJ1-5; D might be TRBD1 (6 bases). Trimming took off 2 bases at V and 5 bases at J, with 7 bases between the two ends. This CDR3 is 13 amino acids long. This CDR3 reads CASSLRGYQPQHF. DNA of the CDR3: TGTGCCAGCAGTTTAAGGGGGTATCAGCCCCAGCATTTT.

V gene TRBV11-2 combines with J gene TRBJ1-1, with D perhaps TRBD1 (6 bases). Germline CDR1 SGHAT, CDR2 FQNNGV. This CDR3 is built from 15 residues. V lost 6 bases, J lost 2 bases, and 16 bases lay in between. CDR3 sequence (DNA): TGTGCCAGCAGGGGGGGGGGCCGAATAAACACTGAAGCTTTCTTT. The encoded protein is CASRGGGRINTEAFF.

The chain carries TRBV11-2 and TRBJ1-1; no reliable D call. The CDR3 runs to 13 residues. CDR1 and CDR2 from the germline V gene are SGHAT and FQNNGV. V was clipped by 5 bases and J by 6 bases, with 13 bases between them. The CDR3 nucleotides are TGTGCCAGCAGCCCGACCACGGTCGCTGAAGCTTTCTTT. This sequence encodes CASSPTTVAEAFF.

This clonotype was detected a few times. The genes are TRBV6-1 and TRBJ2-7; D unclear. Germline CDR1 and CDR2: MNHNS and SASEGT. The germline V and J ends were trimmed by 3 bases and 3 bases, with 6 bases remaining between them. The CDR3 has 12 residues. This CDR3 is CASSDRNYEQYF. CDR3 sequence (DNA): TGTGCCAGCAGTGACAGGAACTACGAGCAGTACTTC.

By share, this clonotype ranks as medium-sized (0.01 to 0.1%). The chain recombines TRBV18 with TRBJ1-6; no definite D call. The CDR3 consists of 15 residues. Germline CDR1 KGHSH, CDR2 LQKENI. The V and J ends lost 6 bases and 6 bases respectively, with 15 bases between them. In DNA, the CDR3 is TGTGCCAGCTCCCCGGGTCCTCTAAGTAATTCACCCCTCCACTTT. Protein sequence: CASSPGPLSNSPLHF.

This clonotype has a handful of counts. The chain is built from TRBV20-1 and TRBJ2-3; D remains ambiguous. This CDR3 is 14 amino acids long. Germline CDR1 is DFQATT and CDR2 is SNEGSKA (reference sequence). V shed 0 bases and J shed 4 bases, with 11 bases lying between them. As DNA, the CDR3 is TGCAGTGCTAGAGATCCAGGTAGAGCAGATACGCAGTATTTT. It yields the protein CSARDPGRADTQYF.